This entry describes one T cell receptor beta chain. Its antigen is not identified. These data belong to a study of OX40 agonist ivuxolimab in advanced cancers. The protocol was immunoSEQ multiplex PCR, while the TCRdb copy is restricted to in-frame clones and leaves out a portion. The data contain 35,000 to 45,000 clones, approximately 80% of them seen just once; the ten biggest clones take up roughly 24%. Trimming removed 1 base at V and 2 bases at J, with 14 bases between. Germline lookup yields CDR1 SGHVS and CDR2 FQNEAQ. CDR3 length: 17 amino acids. Points from the study as a whole: The CD4+ and CD8+ T cells in the blood had expanded clonally by week 6 at 0.1 to 3.0 mg/kg. It was also the case that some nonresponders had low normalized T-cell clonal expansion.

Sequencing was performed on CD4+ or CD8+ T cells sorted from blood, taken in a trial of the OX40 agonist ivuxolimab. This receptor was obtained from an adult with an advanced solid tumor such as melanoma, head and neck, liver or kidney cancer. V and J are TRBV7-8 and TRBJ1-4, with a tentative D call TRBD1 (5 bases). CDR3 sequence (DNA): TGTGCCAGCAGCTTAGAATGGGGGGGAGGGACTAATGAAAAACTGTTTTTT. It codes for CASSLEWGGGTNEKLFF.